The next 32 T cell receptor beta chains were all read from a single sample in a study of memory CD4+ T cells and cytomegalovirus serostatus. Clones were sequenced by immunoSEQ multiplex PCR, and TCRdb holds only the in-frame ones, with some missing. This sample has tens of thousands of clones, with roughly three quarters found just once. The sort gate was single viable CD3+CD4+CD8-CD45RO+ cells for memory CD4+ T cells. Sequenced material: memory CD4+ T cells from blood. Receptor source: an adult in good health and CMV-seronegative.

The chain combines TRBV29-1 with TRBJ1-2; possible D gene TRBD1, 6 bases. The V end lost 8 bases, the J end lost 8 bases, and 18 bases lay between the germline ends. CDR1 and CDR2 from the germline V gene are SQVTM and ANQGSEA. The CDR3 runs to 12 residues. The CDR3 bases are TGCAGCATCTTCCGGACAGAGGGAGGCTACACCTTC. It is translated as CSIFRTEGGYTF.

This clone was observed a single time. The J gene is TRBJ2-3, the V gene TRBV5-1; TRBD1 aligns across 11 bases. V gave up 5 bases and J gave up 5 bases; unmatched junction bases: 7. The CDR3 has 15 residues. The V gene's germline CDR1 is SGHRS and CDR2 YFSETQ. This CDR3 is CASSRRDRGGDTQYF. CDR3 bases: TGCGCCAGCAGTCGCCGGGACAGGGGGGGAGATACGCAGTATTTT.

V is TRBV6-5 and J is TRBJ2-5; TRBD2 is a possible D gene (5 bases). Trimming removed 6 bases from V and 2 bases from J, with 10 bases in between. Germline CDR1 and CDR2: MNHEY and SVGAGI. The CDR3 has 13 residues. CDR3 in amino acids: CASSLDWQETQYF. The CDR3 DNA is TGTGCCAGCAGCCTGGACTGGCAAGAGACCCAGTACTTC.

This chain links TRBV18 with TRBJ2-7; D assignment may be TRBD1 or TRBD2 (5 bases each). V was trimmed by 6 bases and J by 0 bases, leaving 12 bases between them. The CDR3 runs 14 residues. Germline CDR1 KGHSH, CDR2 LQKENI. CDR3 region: CASSRDRSSYEQYF. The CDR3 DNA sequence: TGTGCCAGCTCCCGGGACCGCAGCTCCTACGAGCAGTACTTC.

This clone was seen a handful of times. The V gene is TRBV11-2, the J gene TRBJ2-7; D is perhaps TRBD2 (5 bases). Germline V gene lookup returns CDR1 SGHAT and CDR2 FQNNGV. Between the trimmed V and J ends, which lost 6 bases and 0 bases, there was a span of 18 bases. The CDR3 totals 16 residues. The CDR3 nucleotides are TGTGCCAGCAGGACTCTTGGAGGCCGGAGCTCCTACGAGCAGTACTTC. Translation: CASRTLGGRSSYEQYF.

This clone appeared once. CDR3 amino acids: CASSLGQGWNTEAFF. The DNA of the CDR3 is TGTGCCAGCAGCTTGGGGCAGGGTTGGAACACTGAAGCTTTCTTT. The chain combines TRBV5-8 with TRBJ1-1; D possibly corresponds to TRBD1 (5 bases). CDR3 length equals 15 residues. V was shortened by 0 bases and J by 1 base, with 10 bases between the two germline ends. CDR1 and CDR2 (germline): SGHTS, YDEGEE.

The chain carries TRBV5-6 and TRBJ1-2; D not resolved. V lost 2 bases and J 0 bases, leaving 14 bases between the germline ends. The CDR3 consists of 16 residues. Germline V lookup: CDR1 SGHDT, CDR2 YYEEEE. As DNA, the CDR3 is TGTGCCAGCAGCTTCGCCCTAGGGTTAACTAACTATGGCTACACCTTC. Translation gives CASSFALGLTNYGYTF.

This chain's CDR3 is CASSGYRDGNTEAFF. Here the CDR3 DNA reads TGCGCCAGCAGCGGATACAGGGATGGGAACACTGAAGCTTTCTTT. This chain connects TRBV5-1 to TRBJ1-1, with TRBD1 as a possible D gene (6 bases). The V gene's germline CDR1 is SGHRS and CDR2 YFSETQ. Trimming took off 4 bases at V and 1 base at J, with 14 bases between the two ends. The CDR3 consists of 15 residues.

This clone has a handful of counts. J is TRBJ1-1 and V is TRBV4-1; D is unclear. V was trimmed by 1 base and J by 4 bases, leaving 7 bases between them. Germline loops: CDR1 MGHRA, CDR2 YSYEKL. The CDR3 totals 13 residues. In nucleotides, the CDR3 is TGCGCCAGCAGCCAAGTAGCTGGCACTGAAGCTTTCTTT. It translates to CASSQVAGTEAFF.

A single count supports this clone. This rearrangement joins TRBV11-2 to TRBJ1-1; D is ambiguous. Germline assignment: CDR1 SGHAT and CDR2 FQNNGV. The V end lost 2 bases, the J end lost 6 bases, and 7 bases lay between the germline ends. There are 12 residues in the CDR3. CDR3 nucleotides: TGTGCCAGCAGCTTATCACGATCTGAAGCTTTCTTT. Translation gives CASSLSRSEAFF.

The CDR3 sequence: CASSLMGGVSGGYTF. Here the CDR3 DNA reads TGTGCCAGCAGTTTAATGGGCGGGGTCTCAGGGGGCTACACCTTC. The rearrangement links TRBV28 to TRBJ1-2; a weak D match, TRBD1 (5 bases). Per germline, CDR1 MDHEN and CDR2 SYDVKM. Trimming shortened V by 2 bases and J by 8 bases, and 18 bases separated the two germline ends. CDR3 length equals 15 residues.

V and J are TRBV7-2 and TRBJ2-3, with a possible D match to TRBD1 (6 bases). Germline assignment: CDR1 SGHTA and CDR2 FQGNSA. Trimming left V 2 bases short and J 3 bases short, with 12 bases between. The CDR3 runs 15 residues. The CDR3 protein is CASSLRQGYTDTQYF. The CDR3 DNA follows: TGTGCCAGCAGCTTAAGGCAGGGGTATACAGATACGCAGTATTTT. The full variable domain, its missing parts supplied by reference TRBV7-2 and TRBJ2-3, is GAGVSQSPSNKVTEKGKDVELRCDPISGHTALYWYRQSLGQGLEFLIYFQGNSAPDKSGLPSDRFSAERTGGSVSTLTIQRTQQEDSAVYLCASSLRQGYTDTQYFGPGTRLTVL.

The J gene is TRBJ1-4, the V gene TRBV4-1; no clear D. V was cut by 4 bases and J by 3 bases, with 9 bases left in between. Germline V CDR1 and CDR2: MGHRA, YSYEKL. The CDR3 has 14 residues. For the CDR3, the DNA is TGCGCCAGCAGCCGAATAGCCTCTAATGAAAAACTGTTTTTT. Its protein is CASSRIASNEKLFF.

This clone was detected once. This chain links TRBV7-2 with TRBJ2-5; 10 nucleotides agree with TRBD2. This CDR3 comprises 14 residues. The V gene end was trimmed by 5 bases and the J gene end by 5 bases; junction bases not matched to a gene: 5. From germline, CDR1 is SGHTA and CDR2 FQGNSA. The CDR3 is CASSRTSGWETQYF. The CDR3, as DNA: TGTGCCAGCAGCCGGACTAGCGGTTGGGAGACCCAGTACTTC. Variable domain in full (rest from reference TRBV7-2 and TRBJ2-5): GAGVSQSPSNKVTEKGKDVELRCDPISGHTALYWYRQSLGQGLEFLIYFQGNSAPDKSGLPSDRFSAERTGGSVSTLTIQRTQQEDSAVYLCASSRTSGWETQYFGPGTRLLVL.

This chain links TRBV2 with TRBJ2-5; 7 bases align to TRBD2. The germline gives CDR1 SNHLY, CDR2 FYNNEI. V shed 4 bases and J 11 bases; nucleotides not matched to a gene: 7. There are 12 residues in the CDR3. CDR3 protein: CASSVGRREQYF. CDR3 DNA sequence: TGTGCCAGCAGTGTCGGGCGGCGGGAGCAGTACTTC.

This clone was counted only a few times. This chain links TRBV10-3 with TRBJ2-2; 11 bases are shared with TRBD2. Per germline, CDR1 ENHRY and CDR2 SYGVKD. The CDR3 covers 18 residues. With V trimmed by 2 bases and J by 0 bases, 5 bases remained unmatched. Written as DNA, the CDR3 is TGTGCCATCAGTGAGCCCCCGGGACTAGCGGCGAACACCGGGGAGCTGTTTTTT. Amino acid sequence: CAISEPPGLAANTGELFF.

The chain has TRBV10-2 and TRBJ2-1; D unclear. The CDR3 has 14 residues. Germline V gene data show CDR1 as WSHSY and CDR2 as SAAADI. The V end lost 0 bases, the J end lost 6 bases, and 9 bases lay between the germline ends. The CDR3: CASSESHLANEQFF. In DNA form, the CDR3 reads TGCGCCAGCAGTGAGTCCCATTTAGCCAATGAGCAGTTCTTC.

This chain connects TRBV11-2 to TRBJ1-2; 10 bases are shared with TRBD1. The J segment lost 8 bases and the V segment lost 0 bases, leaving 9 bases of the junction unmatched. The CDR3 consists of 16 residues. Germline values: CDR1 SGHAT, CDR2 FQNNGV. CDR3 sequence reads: CASSLDLDRGTLGYTF. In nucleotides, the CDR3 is TGTGCCAGCAGCTTAGATCTGGACAGGGGGACGTTAGGCTACACCTTC.

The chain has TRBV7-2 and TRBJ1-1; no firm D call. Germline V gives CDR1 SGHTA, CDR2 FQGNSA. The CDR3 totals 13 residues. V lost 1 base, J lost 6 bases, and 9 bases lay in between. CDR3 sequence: CASSLVATPEAFF. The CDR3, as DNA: TGTGCCAGCAGCTTAGTGGCGACACCTGAAGCTTTCTTT.

The DNA for the CDR3 is TGTGCCAGCAGTGGTATCGCAGGGACGGGTCAGCCCCAGCATTTT. Protein: CASSGIAGTGQPQHF. J is TRBJ1-5 and V is TRBV2; D is possibly TRBD1 (5 bases). V lost 4 bases and J 6 bases, leaving 16 bases between the germline ends. CDR3 length: 15 residues. CDR1 is SNHLY, CDR2 FYNNEI, per germline.

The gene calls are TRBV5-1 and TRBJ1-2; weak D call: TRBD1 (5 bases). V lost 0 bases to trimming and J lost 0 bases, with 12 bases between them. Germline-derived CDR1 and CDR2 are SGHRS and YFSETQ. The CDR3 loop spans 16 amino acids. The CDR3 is CASSLGQSTTNYGYTF. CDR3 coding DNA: TGCGCCAGCAGCTTGGGACAGAGCACCACTAACTATGGCTACACCTTC.

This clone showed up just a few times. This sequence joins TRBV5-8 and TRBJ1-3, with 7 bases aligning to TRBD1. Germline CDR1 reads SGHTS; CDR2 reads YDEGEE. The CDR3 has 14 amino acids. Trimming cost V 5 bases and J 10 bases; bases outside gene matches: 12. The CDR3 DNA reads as TGTGCCAGCAGTCAAACAGGGGATTTAAGGACCATATATTTT. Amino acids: CASSQTGDLRTIYF.

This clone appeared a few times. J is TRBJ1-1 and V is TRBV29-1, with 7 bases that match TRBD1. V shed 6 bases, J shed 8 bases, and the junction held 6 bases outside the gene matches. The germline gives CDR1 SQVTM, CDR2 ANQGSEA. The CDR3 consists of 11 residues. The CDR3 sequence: CSVFSGQEAFF. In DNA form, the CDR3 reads TGCAGCGTCTTCTCGGGACAGGAAGCTTTCTTT.

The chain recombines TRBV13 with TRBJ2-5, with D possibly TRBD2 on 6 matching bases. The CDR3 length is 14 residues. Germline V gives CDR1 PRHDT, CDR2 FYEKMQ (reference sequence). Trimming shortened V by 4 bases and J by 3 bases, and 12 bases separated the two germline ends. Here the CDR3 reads CASSSRGAEETQYF. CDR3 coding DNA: TGTGCCAGCAGCTCCCGCGGGGCAGAAGAGACCCAGTACTTC.

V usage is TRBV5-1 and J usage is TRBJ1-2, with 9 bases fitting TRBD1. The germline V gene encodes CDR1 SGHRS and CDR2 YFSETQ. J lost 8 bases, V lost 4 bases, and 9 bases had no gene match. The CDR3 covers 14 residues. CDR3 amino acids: CASSEGTGMEGYTF. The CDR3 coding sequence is TGCGCCAGCAGCGAGGGGACAGGGATGGAGGGCTACACCTTC.

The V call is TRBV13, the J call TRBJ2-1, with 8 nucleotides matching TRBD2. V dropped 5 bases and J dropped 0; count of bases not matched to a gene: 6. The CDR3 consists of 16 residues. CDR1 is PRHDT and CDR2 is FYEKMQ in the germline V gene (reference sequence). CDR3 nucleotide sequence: TGTGCCAGCAGCCTCCGACTAGCGAGCTCCTACAATGAGCAGTTCTTC. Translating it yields CASSLRLASSYNEQFF.

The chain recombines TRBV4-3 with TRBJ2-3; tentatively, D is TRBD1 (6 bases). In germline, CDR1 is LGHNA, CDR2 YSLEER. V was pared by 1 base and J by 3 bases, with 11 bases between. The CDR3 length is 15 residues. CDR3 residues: CASSQGTGWTDTQYF. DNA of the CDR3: TGCGCCAGCAGCCAAGGAACAGGGTGGACAGATACGCAGTATTTT.

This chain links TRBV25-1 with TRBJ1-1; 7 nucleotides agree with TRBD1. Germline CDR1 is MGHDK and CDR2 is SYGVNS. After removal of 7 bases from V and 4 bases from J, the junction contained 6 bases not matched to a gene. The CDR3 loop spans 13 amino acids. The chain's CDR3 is CASTQGSGTEAFF. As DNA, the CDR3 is TGTGCCAGCACACAGGGGTCGGGCACTGAAGCTTTCTTT.

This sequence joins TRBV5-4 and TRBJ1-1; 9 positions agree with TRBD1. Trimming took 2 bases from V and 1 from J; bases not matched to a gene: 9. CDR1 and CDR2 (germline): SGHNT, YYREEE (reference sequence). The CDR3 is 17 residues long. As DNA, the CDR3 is TGTGCCAGCAGCTTAGGGACAGGGTCCCGATCGAACACTGAAGCTTTCTTT. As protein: CASSLGTGSRSNTEAFF.

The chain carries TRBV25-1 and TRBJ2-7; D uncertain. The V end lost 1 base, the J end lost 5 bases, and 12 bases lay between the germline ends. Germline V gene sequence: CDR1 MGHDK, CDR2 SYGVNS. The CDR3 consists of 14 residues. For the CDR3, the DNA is TGTGCCAGCAGTGAATCAAGACCGGTCCACGAGCAGTACTTC. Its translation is CASSESRPVHEQYF.

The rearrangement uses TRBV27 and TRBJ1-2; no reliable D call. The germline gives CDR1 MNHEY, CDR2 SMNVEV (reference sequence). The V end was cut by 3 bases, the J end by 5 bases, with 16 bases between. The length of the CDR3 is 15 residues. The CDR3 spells CASSFSIGDGYGYTF. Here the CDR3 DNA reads TGTGCCAGCAGTTTTTCTATAGGAGACGGTTATGGCTACACCTTC.

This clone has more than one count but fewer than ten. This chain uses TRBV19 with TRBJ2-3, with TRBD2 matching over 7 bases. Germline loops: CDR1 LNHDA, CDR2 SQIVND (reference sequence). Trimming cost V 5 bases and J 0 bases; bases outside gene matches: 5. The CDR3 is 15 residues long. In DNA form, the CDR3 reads TGTGCCAGTAGTTCCCCGACTAGCAGCACAGATACGCAGTATTTT. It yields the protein CASSSPTSSTDTQYF.